The sequence of this T cell receptor beta chain was determined in a study of shared clonotypes between healthy human individuals. Sequencing was performed with immunoSEQ multiplex PCR; in TCRdb, only in-frame clones are kept and a portion is missing. The profile shows around 2,000,000 clones, over 85% of them singletons. The V end lost 3 bases, the J end lost 7 bases, and 12 bases lay between the germline ends. Per germline, CDR1 LGHNA and CDR2 YSLEER. CDR3 size: 13 residues. Sequenced: naive CD4+ T cells sorted from blood. Indicated subset: CD45RA+ positively selected. The chain is built from TRBV4-3 and TRBJ1-2, with D possibly TRBD1 on 5 matching bases. The TCR was taken from a man between 18 and 29 years old in good health. Here the CDR3 reads CASSQGVQGGYTF. For the CDR3, the DNA is TGCGCCAGCAGCCAGGGAGTCCAGGGTGGCTACACCTTC.